One and the same sample provided the 9 T cell receptor beta chains below, sequenced in a study of radiotherapy plus CTLA-4 blockade in lung cancer. Using immunoSEQ multiplex PCR, the repertoire was profiled, and TCRdb retains in-frame clones only, with some absent. This table has roughly 98,000 clones, 80% to 85% appearing once. The sample here was peripheral blood, taken from a patient treated with radiotherapy plus ipilimumab. These receptors came from a human donor with non-small cell lung cancer who had a partial response to radiotherapy plus ipilimumab.

V gene TRBV6-1 combines with J gene TRBJ2-5; D is possibly TRBD1 (6 bases). The ends were cut back, 4 bases at V and 5 bases at J, with 14 bases in the middle. The CDR3 spans 14 residues. Germline CDR1 and CDR2: MNHNS and SASEGT. CDR3 sequence reads: CASSGGQPGETQYF. The CDR3 DNA is TGTGCCAGCAGTGGAGGACAGCCGGGGGAGACCCAGTACTTC.

The chain links TRBV6-5 to TRBJ2-7; D not certain. V lost 7 bases to trimming and J lost 0 bases, with 4 bases between them. Germline V gene sequence: CDR1 MNHEY, CDR2 SVGAGI. The length of the CDR3 is 11 residues. The CDR3 DNA follows: TGTGCCAGCAAGAGCTCCTACGAGCAGTACTTC. Protein product: CASKSSYEQYF.

The chain combines TRBV6-1 with TRBJ1-2; D remains unclear. Trimming cost V 6 bases and J 4 bases, with 6 bases left between them. The CDR3 has 11 residues. Germline CDR1 is MNHNS and CDR2 is SASEGT. CDR3 bases: TGTGCCAGCAGGGAACTCTATGGCTACACCTTC. Its translation: CASRELYGYTF.

The CDR3 coding sequence is TGTGCCAGCAGTCTGGGGGACAAGGCCAAAAACATTCAGTACTTC. Translated, it gives CASSLGDKAKNIQYF. The chain is built from TRBV28 and TRBJ2-4; D is perhaps TRBD1 (6 bases). Germline V lookup: CDR1 MDHEN, CDR2 SYDVKM. The CDR3 is made up of 15 amino acids. V shed 5 bases and J shed 1 base, with 12 bases lying between them.

V is TRBV9 and J is TRBJ1-4, with 9 bases that match TRBD1. Germline CDR1 SGDLS, CDR2 YYNGEE. The CDR3 runs 14 residues. Unmatched junction bases numbered 3, after V lost 4 bases and J lost 5 bases. The CDR3 reads CASSPTGGNEKLFF. CDR3 sequence (DNA): TGTGCCAGCAGCCCTACAGGGGGCAATGAAAAACTGTTTTTT.

The CDR3 DNA follows: TGCGCCAGCAGCTTGGACCGGACAGGGGAGGGCAATGAGCAGTTCTTC. Protein: CASSLDRTGEGNEQFF. The V gene is TRBV5-1, the J gene TRBJ2-1; 9 nucleotides line up with TRBD1. The CDR3 contains 16 residues. CDR1 is SGHRS and CDR2 is YFSETQ in the germline V gene. Losses at the gene ends were 0 bases for V and 6 bases for J; bases not matched to a gene: 7.

This clone was seen a single time. Written as DNA, the CDR3 is TGCGCCAGCAGCATTGACAGGGGTGAGCAGTTCTTC. Amino acid sequence: CASSIDRGEQFF. The chain employs TRBV5-1 and TRBJ2-1, with 8 bases that match TRBD1. The germline gives CDR1 SGHRS, CDR2 YFSETQ. The CDR3 loop spans 12 amino acids. Losses at the gene ends were 4 bases for V and 9 bases for J; bases not matched to a gene: 3.

CDR3 DNA: TGTGCCAGCAGTGAAGGGCTTGGGGGACAGGGGGCCTACGAGCAGTACTTC. Translating gives CASSEGLGGQGAYEQYF. J is TRBJ2-7 and V is TRBV2, with TRBD1 matching 11 bases. The CDR3 is 17 amino acids. V shed 1 base, J shed 2 bases, and the junction held 7 bases outside the gene matches. Germline V gives CDR1 SNHLY, CDR2 FYNNEI.

In this sample, this clone turned up a few times. This rearrangement joins TRBV10-3 to TRBJ2-5; D unclear. The germline CDR1 and CDR2 sequences are ENHRY and SYGVKD. Trimming shortened V by 4 bases and J by 4 bases, and 7 bases separated the two germline ends. CDR3 length: 12 amino acids. CDR3 in amino acids: CAISGRGETQYF. The CDR3 region has the DNA TGTGCCATCAGTGGAAGAGGAGAGACCCAGTACTTC.